One sample yielded the 21 T cell receptor beta chains listed below, sequenced in a study of T cell responses to AZD1222 COVID-19 vaccine. Measured with immunoSEQ multiplex PCR; TCRdb has only the in-frame clones, and not every one. The sample lists under 150,000 clones, more than 90% occurring once. The sequenced sample was peripheral blood, obtained on day 0 of AZD1222 vaccination. Receptors were obtained from an adult in good health.

The chain has TRBV4-3 and TRBJ1-2; D gene ambiguous. Trimming pared 4 bases from V and 4 bases from J, leaving 22 bases between. This CDR3 comprises 17 residues. Germline CDR1 and CDR2: LGHNA and YSLEER. The CDR3 protein is CASSLYTAPVLSYGYTF. The DNA for the CDR3 is TGCGCCAGCAGCCTGTATACGGCGCCAGTCCTCTCCTATGGCTACACCTTC.

The chain uses TRBV5-5 and TRBJ2-1; D is undetermined. V was trimmed by 2 bases and J by 7 bases, leaving 16 bases between them. The CDR3 is 15 amino acids. In germline, CDR1 is SGHKS, CDR2 YYEKEE (reference sequence). The CDR3 region has the DNA TGTGCCAGCAGCTTAGCCCACTTTACCGGTAATGAGCAGTTCTTC. Protein product: CASSLAHFTGNEQFF.

The rearrangement uses TRBV5-6 and TRBJ2-5; D tentatively fits TRBD1 or TRBD2 (6 bases each). The V end was cut by 0 bases, the J end by 1 base, with 13 bases between. The length of the CDR3 is 16 residues. Germline V gene sequence: CDR1 SGHDT, CDR2 YYEEEE. The CDR3 DNA reads TGTGCCAGCAGCTTGGGGAGGGGGAGTCTCCAAGAGACCCAGTACTTC. Protein sequence: CASSLGRGSLQETQYF.

The chain is built from TRBV7-9 and TRBJ1-5, with unresolved D. V was clipped by 2 bases and J by 6 bases, with 17 bases between them. The germline V gene has CDR1 SEHNR and CDR2 FQNEAQ (reference sequence). There are 16 residues in the CDR3. The CDR3 DNA is TGTGCCAGCAGCTTAAATCCGGGATTGGATAGTCAGCCCCAGCATTTT. This sequence encodes CASSLNPGLDSQPQHF.

The CDR3 DNA follows: TGTGCCAGAAAGGGAGCGGGGGGCTACAATGAGCAGTTCTTC. It codes for CARKGAGGYNEQFF. The chain carries TRBV14 and TRBJ2-1, with 9 positions matching TRBD2. Unmatched junction bases numbered 6, after V lost 9 bases and J lost 3 bases. The CDR3 consists of 14 residues. The germline CDR1 and CDR2 sequences are SGHDN and FVKESK.

The chain carries TRBV12-5 and TRBJ1-2; D gene uncertain. The CDR3 covers 15 residues. Germline CDR1 reads LGHNT; CDR2 reads FRNRAP. Trimming left V 6 bases short and J 6 bases short, with 20 bases between. DNA of the CDR3: TGTGCTAGTGGACCCCCGGCCGAAGCTGTGCATGGCTACACCTTC. Its translation is CASGPPAEAVHGYTF.

This clone was found once. The chain uses TRBV5-1 and TRBJ2-3; 7 bases agree with TRBD1. The CDR3 runs to 15 residues. After removal of 0 bases from V and 2 bases from J, the junction contained 3 bases not matched to a gene. Germline loops: CDR1 SGHRS, CDR2 YFSETQ. CDR3 coding DNA: TGCGCCAGCAGCTTGGTTACAGGGGCCACAGATACGCAGTATTTT. Translated, it gives CASSLVTGATDTQYF.

V gene TRBV2 combines with J gene TRBJ1-2; TRBD1 agrees at 11 bases. Germline V gives CDR1 SNHLY, CDR2 FYNNEI. The V and J ends lost 8 bases and 8 bases, in that order; junction bases with no gene match: 7. The CDR3 is 13 amino acids. As DNA, the CDR3 is TGTGCCAGCGGGACAGGGGGGAAAGGGGGCTACACCTTC. Protein sequence: CASGTGGKGGYTF.

CDR3 nucleotides: TGTGCCAGCAGCACGGGGACAGGGAGGGGCACTGAAGCTTTCTTT. Encoded protein: CASSTGTGRGTEAFF. This chain links TRBV5-4 with TRBJ1-1, with 9 bases identical to TRBD1. The germline gives CDR1 SGHNT, CDR2 YYREEE (reference sequence). The CDR3 extends over 15 amino acids. The trim removed 4 bases at V and 4 bases at J, leaving 8 bases unmatched.

This clone was seen once. V is TRBV27 and J is TRBJ1-4, with D perhaps matching TRBD1 (5 bases). Germline lookup yields CDR1 MNHEY and CDR2 SMNVEV (reference sequence). CDR3 size: 16 residues. V was pared by 3 bases and J by 3 bases, with 14 bases between. This CDR3 reads CASSFGRVVPNEKLFF. Written as DNA, the CDR3 is TGTGCCAGCAGTTTTGGCAGGGTAGTGCCTAATGAAAAACTGTTTTTT.

The chain recombines TRBV11-2 with TRBJ2-7; D is perhaps TRBD1 (6 bases). Germline V gives CDR1 SGHAT, CDR2 FQNNGV. The V and J ends lost 0 bases and 5 bases respectively, with 14 bases between them. This CDR3 is built from 15 residues. This CDR3 is CASSLDLGARDEQYF. The CDR3, as DNA: TGTGCCAGCAGCTTAGATCTGGGGGCGCGGGACGAGCAGTACTTC.

This rearrangement joins TRBV3-1 (or the pseudogene TRBV3-2) to TRBJ1-5, with 8 bases identical to TRBD1. J gave up 7 bases and V 4 bases, and 6 bases lay outside the gene matches. Germline CDR1 LGHDT, CDR2 YNNKEL (reference sequence). There are 14 residues in the CDR3. This CDR3 is CASSPAGGQQPQHF. DNA of the CDR3: TGTGCCAGCAGCCCCGCAGGGGGCCAACAGCCCCAGCATTTT.

This clone was found once. Different DNA sequences within this sample yield the same CDR3. The chain recombines TRBV30 with TRBJ1-2; D is unresolved. The CDR3 covers 12 residues. Germline V lookup: CDR1 GTSNPN, CDR2 SVGIG (reference sequence). V was cut by 0 bases and J by 4 bases, with 6 bases left in between. CDR3: CAWSVRSYGYTF. CDR3 DNA sequence: TGTGCCTGGAGTGTCCGGAGCTATGGCTACACCTTC. Full variable domain (missing parts from reference TRBV30 and TRBJ1-2): SQTIHQWPATLVQPVGSPLSLECTVEGTSNPNLYWYRQAAGRGLQLLFYSVGIGQISSEVPQNLSASRPQDRQFILSSKKLLLSDSGFYLCAWSVRSYGYTFGSGTRLTVV.

V usage is TRBV6-5 and J usage is TRBJ1-5; D is unresolved. This CDR3 is 15 amino acids long. Trimming shortened V by 7 bases and J by 2 bases, and 15 bases separated the two germline ends. In germline, CDR1 is MNHEY, CDR2 SVGAGI. CDR3 residues: CASTSLPSGNQPQHF. DNA of the CDR3: TGTGCCAGCACCTCCCTCCCCAGCGGCAATCAGCCCCAGCATTTT.

This clone was recorded only once. In DNA, the CDR3 is TGTGCCAGTAGTATTACAGGGGATAACCCTGAAGCTTTCTTT. This sequence encodes CASSITGDNPEAFF. The rearrangement uses TRBV19 and TRBJ1-1, with 7 bases fitting TRBD1. In germline, CDR1 is LNHDA, CDR2 SQIVND (reference sequence). CDR3 size: 14 residues. The ends lost 3 bases at V and 6 bases at J; junction bases unmatched: 7.

This clone showed up just once. The chain combines TRBV7-3 with TRBJ1-1; D is unresolved. There are 13 residues in the CDR3. Germline V gene lookup returns CDR1 SGHTA and CDR2 FQGTGA. The germline V and J ends were trimmed by 0 bases and 0 bases, with 2 bases remaining between them. The CDR3 DNA sequence: TGTGCCAGCAGCTTAACCGTGAACACTGAAGCTTTCTTT. It specifies CASSLTVNTEAFF.

The chain's CDR3 is CASSRTDNEQFF. The CDR3 DNA reads TGTGCCAGCAGTCGGACCGACAATGAGCAGTTCTTC. J is TRBJ2-1 and V is TRBV12-3 or TRBV12-4; the D is unclear. There are 12 residues in the CDR3. The ends were cut back, 5 bases at V and 5 bases at J, with 7 bases in the middle.

The chain recombines TRBV4-2 with TRBJ2-3, with D possibly called TRBD1 or TRBD2 (6 bases each). With 1 base removed from V and 2 bases from J, the gap between germline ends came to 13 bases. Per the germline V gene, CDR1 is LGHNA and CDR2 is YNFKEQ. The CDR3 runs to 16 residues. The DNA of the CDR3 is TGTGCCAGCAGCCAAGGGGGGGCCGGTTCCACAGATACGCAGTATTTT. This translates into CASSQGGAGSTDTQYF.

The V gene is TRBV7-3, the J gene TRBJ1-1; 7 nucleotides align to TRBD1. Germline loops: CDR1 SGHTA, CDR2 FQGTGA. J gave up 2 bases and V 5 bases, and 14 bases lay outside the gene matches. The CDR3 totals 17 residues. The CDR3 region has the DNA TGTGCCAGCAGCCCAAATCCCCCCGGACAGGTCAACACTGAAGCTTTCTTT. This sequence encodes CASSPNPPGQVNTEAFF.

The gene calls are TRBV5-1 and TRBJ2-1; tentatively, D is TRBD2 (8 bases). Germline V gives CDR1 SGHRS, CDR2 YFSETQ. V was trimmed by 0 bases and J by 7 bases, leaving 23 bases between them. The CDR3 runs to 18 residues. The CDR3 is CASSLVGGQRLATNEQFF. The CDR3 DNA sequence: TGCGCCAGCAGCTTGGTGGGGGGACAGAGACTAGCGACGAATGAGCAGTTCTTC.

The rearrangement joins TRBV10-3 to TRBJ1-4; D is ambiguous. Trimming stripped 2 bases from V and 8 bases from J, with 3 bases between. Germline V gene sequence: CDR1 ENHRY, CDR2 SYGVKD. This CDR3 spans 11 amino acids. The CDR3 spells CAISEKEKLFF. The DNA for the CDR3 is TGTGCCATCAGTGAGAAGGAAAAACTGTTTTTT.